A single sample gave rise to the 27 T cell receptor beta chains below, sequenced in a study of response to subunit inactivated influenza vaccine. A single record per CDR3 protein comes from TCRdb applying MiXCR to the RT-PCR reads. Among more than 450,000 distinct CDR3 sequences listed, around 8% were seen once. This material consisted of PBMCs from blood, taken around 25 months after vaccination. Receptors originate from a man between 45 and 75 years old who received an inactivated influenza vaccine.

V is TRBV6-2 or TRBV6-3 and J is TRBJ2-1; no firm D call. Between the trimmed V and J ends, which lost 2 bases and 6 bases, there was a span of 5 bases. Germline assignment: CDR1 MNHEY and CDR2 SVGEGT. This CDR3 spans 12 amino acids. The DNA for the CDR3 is TGTGCCAGCAGTTACAATTTCAATGAGCAGTTCTTC. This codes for CASSYNFNEQFF.

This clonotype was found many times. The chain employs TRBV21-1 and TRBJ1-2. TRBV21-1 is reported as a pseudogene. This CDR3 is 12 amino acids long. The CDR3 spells CASSAQDYGYTF. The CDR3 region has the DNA TGTGCCAGCAGCGCCCAGGACTATGGCTACACCTTC.

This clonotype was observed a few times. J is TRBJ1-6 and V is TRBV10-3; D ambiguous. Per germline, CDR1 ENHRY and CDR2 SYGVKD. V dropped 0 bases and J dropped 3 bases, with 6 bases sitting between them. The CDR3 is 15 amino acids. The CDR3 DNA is TGTGCCATCAGTGAGTCGTCGGTCTATAATTCACCCCTCCACTTT. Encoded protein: CAISESSVYNSPLHF.

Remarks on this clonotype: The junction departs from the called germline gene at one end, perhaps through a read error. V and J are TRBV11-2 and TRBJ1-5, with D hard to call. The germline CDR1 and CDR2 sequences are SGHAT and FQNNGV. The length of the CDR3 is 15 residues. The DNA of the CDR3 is TGTGCCAGCAGCGTAGACGGGTATAGCAATCAGCCCCAGCATTTT. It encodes CASSVDGYSNQPQHF.

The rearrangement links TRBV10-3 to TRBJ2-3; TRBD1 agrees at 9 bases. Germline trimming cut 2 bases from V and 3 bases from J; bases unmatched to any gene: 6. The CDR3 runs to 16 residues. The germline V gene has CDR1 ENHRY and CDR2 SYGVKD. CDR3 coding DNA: TGTGCCATCAGTGAGACAGGGACAGGGAAAACAGATACGCAGTATTTT. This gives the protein CAISETGTGKTDTQYF.

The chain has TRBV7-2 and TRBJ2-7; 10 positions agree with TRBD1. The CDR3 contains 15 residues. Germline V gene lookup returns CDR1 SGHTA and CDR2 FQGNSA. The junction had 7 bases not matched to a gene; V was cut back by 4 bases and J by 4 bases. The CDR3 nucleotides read TGTGCCAGCAGCTCCCGACAGGGGGCGGAATACGAGCAGTACTTC. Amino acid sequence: CASSSRQGAEYEQYF. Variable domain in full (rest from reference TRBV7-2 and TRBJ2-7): GAGVSQSPSNKVTEKGKDVELRCDPISGHTALYWYRQSLGQGLEFLIYFQGNSAPDKSGLPSDRFSAERTGGSVSTLTIQRTQQEDSAVYLCASSSRQGAEYEQYFGPGTRLTVT.

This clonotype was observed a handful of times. CDR3: CSAGDGLAGAYGYTF. CDR3 DNA sequence: TGCAGTGCAGGGGACGGCCTAGCGGGTGCCTATGGCTACACCTTC. The chain couples TRBV20-1 to TRBJ1-2; tentatively, D is TRBD1 (5 bases). V lost 6 bases, J lost 4 bases, and 21 bases lay in between. In germline, CDR1 is DFQATT, CDR2 SNEGSKA (reference sequence). This CDR3 is 15 amino acids long.

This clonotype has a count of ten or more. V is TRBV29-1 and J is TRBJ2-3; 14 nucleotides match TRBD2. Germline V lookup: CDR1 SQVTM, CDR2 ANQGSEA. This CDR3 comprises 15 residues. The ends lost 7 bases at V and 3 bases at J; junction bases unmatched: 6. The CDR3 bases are TGCAGCGCTGGGACTAGCGGGAGCATAACAGATACGCAGTATTTT. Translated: CSAGTSGSITDTQYF.

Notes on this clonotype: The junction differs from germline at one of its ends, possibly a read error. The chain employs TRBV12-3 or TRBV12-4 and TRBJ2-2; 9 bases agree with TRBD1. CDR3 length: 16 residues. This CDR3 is CASTENRGRNAGELFF. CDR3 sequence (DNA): TGTGCCAGCACAGAAAACAGGGGGCGGAACGCCGGGGAGCTGTTTTTT.

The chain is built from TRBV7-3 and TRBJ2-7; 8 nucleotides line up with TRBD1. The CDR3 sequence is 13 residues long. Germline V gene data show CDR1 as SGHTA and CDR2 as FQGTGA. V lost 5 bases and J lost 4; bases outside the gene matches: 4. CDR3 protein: CASSPGGRYEQYF. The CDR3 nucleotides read TGTGCCAGCAGCCCAGGGGGCCGATACGAGCAGTACTTC. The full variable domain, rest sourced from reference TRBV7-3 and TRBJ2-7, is GAGVSQTPSNKVTEKGKYVELRCDPISGHTALYWYRQSLGQGPEFLIYFQGTGAADDSGLPNDRFFAVRPEGSVSTLKIQRTERGDSAVYLCASSPGGRYEQYFGPGTRLTVT.

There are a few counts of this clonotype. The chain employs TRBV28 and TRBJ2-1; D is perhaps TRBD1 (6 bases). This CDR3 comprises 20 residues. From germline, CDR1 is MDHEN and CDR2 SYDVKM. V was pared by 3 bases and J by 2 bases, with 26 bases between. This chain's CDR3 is CASSFGMTGRGRGTYNEQFF. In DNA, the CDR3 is TGTGCCAGCAGTTTCGGGATGACAGGCAGGGGCAGGGGCACCTACAATGAGCAGTTCTTC.

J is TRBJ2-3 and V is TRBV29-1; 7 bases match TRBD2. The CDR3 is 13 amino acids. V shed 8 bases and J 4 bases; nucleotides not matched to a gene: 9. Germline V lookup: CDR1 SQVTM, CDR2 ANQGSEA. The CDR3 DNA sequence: TGCAGCTTTCAGCGGGGCAGGGCAGATACGCAGTATTTT. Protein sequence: CSFQRGRADTQYF.

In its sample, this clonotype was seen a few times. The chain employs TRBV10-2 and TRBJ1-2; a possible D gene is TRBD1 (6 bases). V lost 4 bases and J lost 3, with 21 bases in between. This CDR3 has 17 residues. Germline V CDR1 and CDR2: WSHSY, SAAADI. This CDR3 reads CASSGTPWQGMHYGYTF. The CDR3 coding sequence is TGCGCCAGCAGTGGGACACCCTGGCAGGGGATGCACTATGGCTACACCTTC.

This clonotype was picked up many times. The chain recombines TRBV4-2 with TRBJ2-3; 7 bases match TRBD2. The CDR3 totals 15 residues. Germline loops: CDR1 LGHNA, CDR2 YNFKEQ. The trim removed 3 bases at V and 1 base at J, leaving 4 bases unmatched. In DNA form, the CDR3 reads TGTGCCAGCAGCCACGCTAGCGGACGCACAGATACGCAGTATTTT. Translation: CASSHASGRTDTQYF.

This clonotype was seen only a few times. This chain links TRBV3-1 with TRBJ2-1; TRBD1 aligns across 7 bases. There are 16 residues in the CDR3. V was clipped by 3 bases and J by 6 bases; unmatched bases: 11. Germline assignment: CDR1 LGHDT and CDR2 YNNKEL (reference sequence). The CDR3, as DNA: TGTGCCAGCAGCCATAAACGACAGGGCGTGGGCAATGAGCAGTTCTTC. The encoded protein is CASSHKRQGVGNEQFF.

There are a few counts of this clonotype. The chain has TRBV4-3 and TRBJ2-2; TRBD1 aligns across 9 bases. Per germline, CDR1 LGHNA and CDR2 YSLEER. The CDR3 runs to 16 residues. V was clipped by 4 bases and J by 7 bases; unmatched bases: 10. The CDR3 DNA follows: TGCGCCAGCAGCCCCGCCTGGGACAGGGCCGGCGGGGAGCTGTTTTTT. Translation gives CASSPAWDRAGGELFF.

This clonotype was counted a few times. CDR3 region: CASRRSGTRFFEQYF. The CDR3 bases are TGTGCCAGTAGAAGGAGCGGGACTAGGTTCTTCGAGCAGTACTTC. The chain is built from TRBV19 and TRBJ2-7; 8 bases agree with TRBD2. From germline, CDR1 is LNHDA and CDR2 SQIVND (reference sequence). The CDR3 runs 15 residues. V dropped 6 bases and J dropped 6; count of bases not matched to a gene: 13.

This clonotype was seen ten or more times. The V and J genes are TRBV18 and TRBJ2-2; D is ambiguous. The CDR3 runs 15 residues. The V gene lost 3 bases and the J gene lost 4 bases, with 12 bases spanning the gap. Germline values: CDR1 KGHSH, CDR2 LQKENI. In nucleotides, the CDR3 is TGTGCCAGCTCACCCCCAGCGCATCGCACCGGGGAGCTGTTTTTT. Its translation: CASSPPAHRTGELFF.

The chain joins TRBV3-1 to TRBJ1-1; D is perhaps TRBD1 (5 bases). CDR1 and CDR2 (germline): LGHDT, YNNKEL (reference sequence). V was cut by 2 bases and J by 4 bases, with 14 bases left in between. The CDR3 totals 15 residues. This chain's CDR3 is CASSQRGAVGTEAFF. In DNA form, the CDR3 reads TGTGCCAGCAGCCAACGAGGGGCTGTGGGCACTGAAGCTTTCTTT. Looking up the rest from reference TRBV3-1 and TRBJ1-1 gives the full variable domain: DTAVSQTPKYLVTQMGNDKSIKCEQNLGHDTMYWYKQDSKKFLKIMFSYNNKELIINETVPNRFSPKSPDKAHLNLHINSLELGDSAVYFCASSQRGAVGTEAFFGQGTRLTVV.

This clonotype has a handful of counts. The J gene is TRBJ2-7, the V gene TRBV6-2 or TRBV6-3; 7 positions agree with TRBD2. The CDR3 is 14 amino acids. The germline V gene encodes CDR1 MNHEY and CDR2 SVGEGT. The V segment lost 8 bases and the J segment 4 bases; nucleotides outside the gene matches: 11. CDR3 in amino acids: CASGERGNLYEQYF. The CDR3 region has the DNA TGTGCCAGCGGAGAGCGGGGCAACCTTTACGAGCAGTACTTC.

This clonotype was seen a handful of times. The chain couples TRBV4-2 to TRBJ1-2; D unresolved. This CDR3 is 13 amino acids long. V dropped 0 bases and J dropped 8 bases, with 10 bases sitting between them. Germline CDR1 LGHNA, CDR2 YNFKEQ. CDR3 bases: TGTGCCAGCAGCCAAGATCGAAGGACGGGCTACACCTTC. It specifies CASSQDRRTGYTF.

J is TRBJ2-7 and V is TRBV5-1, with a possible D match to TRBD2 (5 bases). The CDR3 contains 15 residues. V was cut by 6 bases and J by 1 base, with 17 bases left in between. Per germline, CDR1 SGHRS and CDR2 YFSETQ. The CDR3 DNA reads TGCGCCAGCACCATAACCCCCTCGGGATCCTACGAGCAGTACTTC. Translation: CASTITPSGSYEQYF.

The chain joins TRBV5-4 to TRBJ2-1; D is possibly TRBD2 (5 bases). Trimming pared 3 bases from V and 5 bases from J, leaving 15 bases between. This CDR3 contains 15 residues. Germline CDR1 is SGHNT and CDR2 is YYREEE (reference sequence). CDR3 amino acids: CASSSDGLANNEQFF. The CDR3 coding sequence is TGTGCCAGCAGCTCCGACGGCCTAGCAAACAATGAGCAGTTCTTC.

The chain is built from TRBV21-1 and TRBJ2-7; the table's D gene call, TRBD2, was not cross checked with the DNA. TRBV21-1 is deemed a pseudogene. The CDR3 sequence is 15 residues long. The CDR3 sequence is CASSNPPNSSYEQYF. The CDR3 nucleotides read TGTGCCAGCAGCAACCCTCCAAATTCCAGCTACGAGCAGTACTTC.

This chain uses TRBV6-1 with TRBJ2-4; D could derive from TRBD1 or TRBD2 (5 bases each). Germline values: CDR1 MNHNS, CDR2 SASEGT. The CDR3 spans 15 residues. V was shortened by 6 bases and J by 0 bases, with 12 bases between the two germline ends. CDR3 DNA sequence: TGTGCCAGCAGAGCCGGGACCGTAGCCAAAAACATTCAGTACTTC. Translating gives CASRAGTVAKNIQYF.

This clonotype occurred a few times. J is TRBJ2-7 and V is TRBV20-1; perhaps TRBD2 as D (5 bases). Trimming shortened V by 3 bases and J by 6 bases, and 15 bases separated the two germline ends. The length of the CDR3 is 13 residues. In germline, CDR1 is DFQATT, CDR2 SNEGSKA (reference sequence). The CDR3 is CSARVPPGSEQYF. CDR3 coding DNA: TGCAGTGCTAGGGTGCCCCCGGGGAGCGAGCAGTACTTC.

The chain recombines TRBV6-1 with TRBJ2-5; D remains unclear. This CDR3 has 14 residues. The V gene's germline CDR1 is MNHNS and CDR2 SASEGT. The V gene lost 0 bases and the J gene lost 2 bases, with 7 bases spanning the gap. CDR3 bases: TGTGCCAGCAGTGAAGCCGACACTCAAGAGACCCAGTACTTC. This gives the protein CASSEADTQETQYF.